The 27 T cell receptor beta chains below were found in one sample sequenced in a study of PD-1 blockade in classical Hodgkin lymphoma (TCRdb year 2020). Receptors were amplified or captured by the immunoSEQ multiplex PCR assay. TCRdb holds this immuneACCESS table with in-frame rearrangements only. Some clones are missing; in checked studies, unresolved V genes explain under half, and the rest has no known cause. Present in this sample are 20,000 to 25,000 clones, around 74% of which were seen just once. The ten largest clones take up about 32% of the sample. Interpreted using the paper, the time point label stands for: cycle 4 day 1 (C4D1), after 6 weeks of nivolumab. All trial patients had relapsed after autologous stem cell transplantation, with cohorts A, B and C differing in prior brentuximab vedotin exposure. Sequencing used peripheral blood mononuclear cells (PBMCs), obtained before the fourth cycle of nivolumab. Every receptor here comes from a human donor with classical Hodgkin lymphoma.

The chain links TRBV28 to TRBJ1-1; TRBD1 matches at 7 bases. Per germline, CDR1 MDHEN and CDR2 SYDVKM. The CDR3 covers 16 residues. V dropped 5 bases and J dropped 1; count of bases not matched to a gene: 10. DNA of the CDR3: TGTGCCAGCAGTCCACCCGGGGGGACAGCGAACACTGAAGCTTTCTTT. Translating it yields CASSPPGGTANTEAFF.

In its sample, this clone was seen once. The gene calls are TRBV7-8 and TRBJ1-4; D unresolved. The CDR3 sequence is 13 residues long. From germline, CDR1 is SGHVS and CDR2 FQNEAQ. Trimming removed 5 bases at V and 5 bases at J, with 9 bases between. The CDR3 bases are TGTGCCAGCAGCCTAAGGTTAAATGAAAAACTGTTTTTT. Translated, it gives CASSLRLNEKLFF.

The chain has TRBV5-4 and TRBJ2-2; the D is unclear. Looked up from germline, CDR1 is SGHNT and CDR2 is YYREEE (reference sequence). CDR3 length: 15 amino acids. V was pared by 3 bases and J by 0 bases, with 9 bases between. The DNA for the CDR3 is TGTGCCAGCAGCTCTGAAATAGCGAACACCGGGGAGCTGTTTTTT. Protein: CASSSEIANTGELFF.

This clone was found a few times. This chain links TRBV9 with TRBJ2-3, with TRBD1 matching over 9 bases. The CDR3 is 16 amino acids. The germline V gene has CDR1 SGDLS and CDR2 YYNGEE. V trimming: 3 bases; J trimming: 5 bases; junction bases outside the gene matches: 10. CDR3 amino acids: CASSGRNRGRGDTQYF. The CDR3 nucleotides read TGTGCCAGCAGCGGGCGGAACAGGGGGCGTGGAGATACGCAGTATTTT.

The rearrangement uses TRBV5-6 and TRBJ1-6; D gene uncertain. Germline-derived CDR1 and CDR2 are SGHDT and YYEEEE. The V and J ends lost 3 bases and 6 bases respectively, with 16 bases between them. This CDR3 is built from 16 residues. The CDR3 protein is CASSSGLTWGNSPLHF. In nucleotides, the CDR3 is TGTGCCAGCAGCTCGGGCCTTACCTGGGGTAATTCACCCCTCCACTTT. Full variable domain (rest looked up from reference TRBV5-6 and TRBJ1-6): DAGVTQSPTHLIKTRGQQVTLRCSPKSGHDTVSWYQQALGQGPQFIFQYYEEEERQRGNFPDRFSGHQFPNYSSELNVNALLLGDSALYLCASSSGLTWGNSPLHFGNGTRLTVT.

This clone rates as medium-sized. The J gene is TRBJ2-6, the V gene TRBV10-1; the D gene is possibly TRBD1 (5 bases). Trimming took 7 bases from V and 4 from J, leaving 14 bases between them. From germline, CDR1 is WNHNN and CDR2 SYGVQD (reference sequence). CDR3 length: 15 residues. CDR3 sequence reads: CASNISGPGANVLTF. CDR3 bases: TGCGCCAGCAATATTTCAGGGCCGGGGGCCAACGTCCTGACTTTC.

The chain links TRBV5-5 to TRBJ2-1, with D unclear. CDR1 and CDR2 from the germline V gene are SGHKS and YYEKEE (reference sequence). V gave up 0 bases and J gave up 0 bases, with 7 bases separating them. The CDR3 spans 15 residues. CDR3 sequence reads: CASSLEGSSYNEQFF. The DNA for the CDR3 is TGTGCCAGCAGCTTGGAAGGTAGCTCCTACAATGAGCAGTTCTTC.

This chain links TRBV4-3 with TRBJ2-5; D is undetermined. This CDR3 contains 14 residues. Looked up from germline, CDR1 is LGHNA and CDR2 is YSLEER. V lost 1 base, J lost 4 bases, and 10 bases lay in between. The CDR3: CASSQGTVLETQYF. The CDR3 coding sequence is TGCGCCAGCAGCCAAGGGACGGTGCTAGAGACCCAGTACTTC.

CDR3 sequence (DNA): TGTGCCAGCAGCTTAGCGGGGGGTCACACTGAAGCTTTCTTT. Amino acids: CASSLAGGHTEAFF. The rearrangement joins TRBV7-7 to TRBJ1-1; D is perhaps TRBD1 (5 bases). CDR3 length: 14 amino acids. Trimming stripped 0 bases from V and 3 bases from J, with 8 bases between. Germline CDR1 is SSHAT and CDR2 is FNYEAQ (reference sequence).

CDR3 nucleotides: TGTGCCTGGGGCCGGGACAGGGGACTGGGAGGCTACACCTTC. This codes for CAWGRDRGLGGYTF. The chain has TRBV30 and TRBJ1-2, with TRBD1 matching 10 bases. This CDR3 contains 14 residues. CDR1 GTSNPN and CDR2 SVGIG come from the germline V gene (reference sequence). V shed 5 bases, J shed 8 bases, and the junction held 11 bases outside the gene matches.

The V gene is TRBV2, the J gene TRBJ2-1; TRBD2 matches 7 bases. Losses at the gene ends were 7 bases for V and 8 bases for J; bases not matched to a gene: 5. CDR1 and CDR2 (germline): SNHLY, FYNNEI. This CDR3 comprises 12 residues. The CDR3 DNA reads as TGTGCCAGCATAGGGGAGGGGCATGAGCAGTTCTTC. Amino acid sequence: CASIGEGHEQFF.

The chain uses TRBV5-4 and TRBJ2-1; D may correspond to TRBD1 or TRBD2 (5 bases each). The CDR3 loop spans 15 amino acids. V shed 1 base and J shed 3 bases, with 11 bases lying between them. Germline V gene sequence: CDR1 SGHNT, CDR2 YYREEE (reference sequence). DNA for the CDR3: TGTGCCAGCAGCTTGTGGGGGTCATACTACAATGAGCAGTTCTTC. This gives the protein CASSLWGSYYNEQFF.

The chain has TRBV4-3 and TRBJ2-7; D is ambiguous. V was trimmed by 0 bases and J by 3 bases, leaving 6 bases between them. The CDR3 covers 13 residues. CDR1 is LGHNA and CDR2 is YSLEER in the germline V gene. The CDR3: CASSQELLYEQYF. DNA for the CDR3: TGCGCCAGCAGCCAAGAGCTACTCTACGAGCAGTACTTC.

This clone was recorded a few times. The chain recombines TRBV5-1 with TRBJ2-3, with D tentatively TRBD1 or TRBD2 (7 bases each). Per germline, CDR1 SGHRS and CDR2 YFSETQ. The CDR3 length is 13 residues. Deletions cut 5 bases from V and 7 bases from J, with 14 bases between. CDR3 residues: CASRRGREHTQYF. In nucleotides, the CDR3 is TGCGCCAGCAGAAGGGGGCGGGAGCATACGCAGTATTTT.

The chain employs TRBV9 and TRBJ2-3; no clear D. Germline values: CDR1 SGDLS, CDR2 YYNGEE. V was trimmed by 0 bases and J by 3 bases, leaving 5 bases between them. The CDR3 runs to 13 residues. The CDR3 DNA reads TGTGCCAGCAGCGTAGGTAGAACAGATACGCAGTATTTT. This sequence encodes CASSVGRTDTQYF.

V gene TRBV23-1 combines with J gene TRBJ2-3; no clear D. Being an ORF, TRBV23-1 has a function that is uncertain. The CDR3 runs to 16 residues. V lost 4 bases and J 4 bases, leaving 18 bases between the germline ends. The CDR3 here is CASSPTPLRFPDTQYF. The CDR3 DNA is TGCGCCAGCAGTCCAACCCCTTTAAGATTTCCAGATACGCAGTATTTT.

In its sample, this clone was seen a few times. The chain employs TRBV6-5 and TRBJ2-7; D perhaps matches TRBD1 (5 bases). Germline V lookup: CDR1 MNHEY, CDR2 SVGAGI. The germline V and J ends were trimmed by 7 bases and 4 bases, with 8 bases remaining between them. The length of the CDR3 is 11 residues. This chain's CDR3 is CASTRAYEQYF. CDR3 DNA: TGTGCCAGCACCAGGGCATACGAGCAGTACTTC.

The chain combines TRBV27 with TRBJ1-2; D remains unclear. The CDR3 runs to 15 residues. The germline V gene has CDR1 MNHEY and CDR2 SMNVEV (reference sequence). V was shortened by 5 bases and J by 8 bases, with 21 bases between the two germline ends. This CDR3 reads CASSPNRLTSLGYTF. The CDR3 DNA sequence: TGTGCCAGCAGTCCCAACCGCCTTACATCCTTAGGCTACACCTTC.

The chain links TRBV6-5 to TRBJ2-7; possibly TRBD1 for D (5 bases). The V gene's germline CDR1 is MNHEY and CDR2 SVGAGI. This CDR3 comprises 15 residues. V lost 5 bases to trimming and J lost 4 bases, with 18 bases between them. The CDR3 coding sequence is TGTGCCAGCAGTCCGATACTCGAGACAGTATACGAGCAGTACTTC. This gives the protein CASSPILETVYEQYF.

The chain carries TRBV7-2 and TRBJ1-6; a weak D match, TRBD1 (5 bases). The CDR3 loop spans 15 amino acids. Germline-derived CDR1 and CDR2 are SGHTA and FQGNSA. Between the trimmed V and J ends, which lost 1 base and 5 bases, there was a span of 9 bases. CDR3: CASSLEGTNNSPLHF. CDR3 nucleotides: TGTGCCAGCAGCTTAGAAGGGACCAATAATTCACCCCTCCACTTT.

This clone showed up just once. The chain employs TRBV7-2 and TRBJ1-2; the D gene is possibly TRBD1 (5 bases). From germline, CDR1 is SGHTA and CDR2 FQGNSA. Trimming took off 5 bases at V and 8 bases at J, with 21 bases between the two ends. This CDR3 has 15 amino acids. The CDR3 DNA follows: TGTGCCAGCAGCCCCGGCAGGGCCGACCTCGGGGGCTACACCTTC. Amino acid sequence: CASSPGRADLGGYTF.

The CDR3 sequence: CASSPRVGELFF. CDR3 bases: TGTGCCAGCTCTCCCAGGGTCGGGGAGCTGTTTTTT. The rearrangement uses TRBV18 and TRBJ2-2, with D perhaps TRBD1 (5 bases). The germline CDR1 and CDR2 sequences are KGHSH and LQKENI. The CDR3 is 12 amino acids. V was trimmed by 6 bases and J by 7 bases, leaving 9 bases between them.

The chain combines TRBV6-1 with TRBJ1-1, with 10 bases identical to TRBD1. This CDR3 has 13 residues. V dropped 6 bases and J dropped 11; count of bases not matched to a gene: 9. CDR1 is MNHNS, CDR2 SASEGT, per germline. The CDR3 DNA follows: TGTGCCAGCAGATTGACAGGGGGCCTTGAGGCTTTCTTT. Translated: CASRLTGGLEAFF.

V usage is TRBV2 and J usage is TRBJ1-3; D is uncertain. CDR1 is SNHLY, CDR2 FYNNEI, per germline. With 6 bases removed from V and 4 bases from J, the gap between germline ends came to 13 bases. The CDR3 covers 14 residues. CDR3 residues: CASRIGERGNTIYF. CDR3 DNA sequence: TGTGCCAGCAGAATAGGAGAACGAGGAAACACCATATATTTT.

The chain joins TRBV11-3 to TRBJ2-7; the D gene could be TRBD1 or TRBD2 (5 bases each). The germline V and J ends were trimmed by 3 bases and 2 bases, with 8 bases remaining between them. Per the germline V gene, CDR1 is SGHNT and CDR2 is YENEEA. This CDR3 spans 13 amino acids. CDR3 residues: CASSFRGAYEQYF. Written as DNA, the CDR3 is TGTGCCAGCAGCTTTCGAGGGGCCTACGAGCAGTACTTC. The full variable domain, completed using reference TRBV11-3 and TRBJ2-7, is EAGVVQSPRYKIIEKKQPVAFWCNPISGHNTLYWYLQNLGQGPELLIRYENEEAVDDSQLPKDRFSAERLKGVDSTLKIQPAELGDSAVYLCASSFRGAYEQYFGPGTRLTVT.

The chain joins TRBV6-6 to TRBJ2-3, with D maybe TRBD2 (7 bases). Deletions cut 4 bases from V and 2 bases from J, with 13 bases between. The length of the CDR3 is 15 residues. CDR1 and CDR2 from the germline V gene are MNHNY and SVGAGI (reference sequence). Here the CDR3 reads CASSLGGGATDTQYF. The CDR3 nucleotides read TGTGCCAGCAGTTTAGGAGGGGGGGCCACAGATACGCAGTATTTT.

V usage is TRBV4-3 and J usage is TRBJ1-3; a weak D match, TRBD1 (5 bases). Germline V gene lookup returns CDR1 LGHNA and CDR2 YSLEER. Trimming removed 1 base from V and 2 bases from J, with 9 bases in between. CDR3 length: 15 residues. In DNA, the CDR3 is TGCGCCAGCAGCCAAGGCAGGGCCCCTGGAAACACCATATATTTT. It encodes CASSQGRAPGNTIYF.